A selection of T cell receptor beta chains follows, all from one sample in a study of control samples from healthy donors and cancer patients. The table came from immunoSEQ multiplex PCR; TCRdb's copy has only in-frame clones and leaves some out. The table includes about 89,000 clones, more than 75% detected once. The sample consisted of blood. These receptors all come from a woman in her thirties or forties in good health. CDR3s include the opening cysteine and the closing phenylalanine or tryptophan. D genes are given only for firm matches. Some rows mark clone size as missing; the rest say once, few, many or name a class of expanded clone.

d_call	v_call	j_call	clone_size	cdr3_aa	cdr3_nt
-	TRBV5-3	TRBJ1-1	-	CARSLRAPNTEAFF	TGTGCCAGAAGCCTCCGGGCCCCGAACACTGAAGCTTTCTTT
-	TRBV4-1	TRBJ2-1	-	CASSQRAFLVPNEQFF	TGCGCCAGCAGCCAACGAGCTTTTCTAGTTCCAAATGAGCAGTTCTTC
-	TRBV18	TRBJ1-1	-	CASSASARNTEAFF	TGTGCCAGCTCAGCCAGCGCGAGGAACACTGAAGCTTTCTTT
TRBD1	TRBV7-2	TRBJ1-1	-	CASSPTPGGNTEAFF	TGTGCCAGCAGCCCCACCCCAGGGGGGAACACTGAAGCTTTCTTT
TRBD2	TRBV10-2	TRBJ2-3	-	CASRGTSGGAAQYF	TGCGCCAGCAGGGGGACTAGCGGGGGGGCCGCGCAGTATTTT
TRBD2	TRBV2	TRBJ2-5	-	CASSAGLAGGRETQYF	TGTGCCAGCAGTGCCGGATTAGCGGGGGGGCGGGAGACCCAGTACTTC
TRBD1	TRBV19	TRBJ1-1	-	CASSNGQVDTEAFF	TGTGCCAGTAGTAACGGACAGGTGGACACTGAAGCTTTCTTT
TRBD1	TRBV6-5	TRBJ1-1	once	CASSTETGITEAFF	TGTGCCAGCAGTACCGAGACAGGGATCACTGAAGCTTTCTTT
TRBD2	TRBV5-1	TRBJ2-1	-	CASLGGANEQFF	TGCGCCAGCCTCGGGGGGGCAAATGAGCAGTTCTTC
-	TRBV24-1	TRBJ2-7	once	CATSSPKGEQYF	TGTGCCACCAGTTCTCCGAAGGGGGAGCAGTACTTC
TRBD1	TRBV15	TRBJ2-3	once	CATSRARDRAVTQYF	TGTGCCACCAGCAGAGCCCGGGACAGGGCGGTTACGCAGTATTTT
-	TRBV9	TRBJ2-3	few	CASSTYPDTQYF	TGTGCCAGCAGCACTTACCCAGATACGCAGTATTTT
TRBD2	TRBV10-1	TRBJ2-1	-	CASTQGTLAELYNEQFF	TGCGCCAGCACCCAGGGGACACTAGCGGAACTATACAATGAGCAGTTCTTC
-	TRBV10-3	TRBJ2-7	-	CAVRDQGIGFEQYF	TGTGCCGTTCGGGATCAGGGTATTGGGTTCGAGCAGTACTTC
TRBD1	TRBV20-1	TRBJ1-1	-	CSASSRGGVGEAFF	TGCAGTGCTAGTAGTAGAGGGGGCGTGGGTGAAGCTTTCTTT
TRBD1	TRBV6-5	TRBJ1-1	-	CASSLGTAGTEAFF	TGTGCCAGCAGCCTTGGGACAGCAGGCACTGAAGCTTTCTTT
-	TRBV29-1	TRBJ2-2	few	CSVEERTDTGELFF	TGCAGCGTTGAAGAAAGGACAGATACCGGGGAGCTGTTTTTT
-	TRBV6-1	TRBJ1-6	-	CASSEVSSPISPLHF	TGTGCCAGCAGTGAAGTTAGCAGCCCCATTTCACCCCTCCACTTT
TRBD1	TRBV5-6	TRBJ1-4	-	CASSDGGYPDRVYEKLFF	TGTGCCAGCAGCGATGGCGGGTATCCGGACAGGGTATATGAAAAACTGTTTTTT
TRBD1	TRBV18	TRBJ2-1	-	CASSSDRWNEQFF	TGTGCCAGCTCATCGGACAGGTGGAATGAGCAGTTCTTC
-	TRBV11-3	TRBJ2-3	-	CASSLAEYWTDTQYF	TGTGCCAGCAGCTTAGCCGAGTATTGGACAGATACGCAGTATTTT
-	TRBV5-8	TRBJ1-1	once	CASIVTGFMNTEAFF	TGTGCCAGCATCGTGACAGGATTCATGAACACTGAAGCTTTCTTT
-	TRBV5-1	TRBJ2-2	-	CASSLVVSGGELFF	TGCGCCAGCAGCTTGGTGGTATCGGGCGGGGAGCTGTTTTTT
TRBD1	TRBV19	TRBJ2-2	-	CASMTTGRNTGELFF	TGTGCCAGTATGACGACAGGGCGAAACACCGGGGAGCTGTTTTTT
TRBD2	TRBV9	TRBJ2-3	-	CASSALGGSGGADTQYF	TGTGCCAGCAGCGCCTTGGGTGGTAGCGGGGGGGCAGATACGCAGTATTTT
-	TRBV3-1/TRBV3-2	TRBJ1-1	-	CASSQGGVEAFF	TGTGCCAGCAGCCAAGGTGGGGTCGAAGCTTTCTTT
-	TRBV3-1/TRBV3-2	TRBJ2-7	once	CASSQDSAAYEQYF	TGTGCCAGCAGCCAAGATTCGGCAGCCTACGAGCAGTACTTC
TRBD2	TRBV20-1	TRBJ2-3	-	CSASDPLAGGSSTDTQYF	TGCAGTGCTAGTGACCCCCTGGCGGGGGGGTCGAGCACAGATACGCAGTATTTT
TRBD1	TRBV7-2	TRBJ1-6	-	CASSSGQGGNNSPLHF	TGTGCCAGCAGCTCGGGACAGGGGGGAAATAATTCACCCCTCCACTTT
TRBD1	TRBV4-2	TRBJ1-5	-	CASSQASGGGPQHF	TGTGCCAGCAGCCAAGCCTCAGGGGGTGGGCCCCAGCATTTT
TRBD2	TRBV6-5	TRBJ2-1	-	CASGGTSGRYNEQFF	TGTGCCAGCGGCGGGACTAGCGGGAGATACAATGAGCAGTTCTTC
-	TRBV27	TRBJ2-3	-	CASSSRRLTDTQYF	TGTGCCAGCAGTTCAAGACGGCTCACAGATACGCAGTATTTT
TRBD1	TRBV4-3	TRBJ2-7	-	CASSQEWGQGRGEQYF	TGCGCCAGCAGCCAAGAATGGGGACAGGGGAGAGGCGAGCAGTACTTC
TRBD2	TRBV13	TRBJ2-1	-	CASSQSGTRTYNEQFF	TGTGCCAGCAGCCAATCCGGGACTAGGACCTACAATGAGCAGTTCTTC
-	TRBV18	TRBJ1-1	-	CASSLSGEGSTEAFF	TGTGCCAGCTCCCTCTCGGGGGAAGGGAGTACTGAAGCTTTCTTT
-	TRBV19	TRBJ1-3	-	CASSIPRGGTGSNTIYF	TGTGCCAGTAGTATCCCAAGGGGGGGCACTGGATCAAACACCATATATTTT
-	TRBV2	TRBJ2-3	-	CASKEFTDTQYF	TGTGCCAGCAAAGAGTTCACAGATACGCAGTATTTT
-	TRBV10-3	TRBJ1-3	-	CAISLQSPSSGNTIYF	TGTGCCATCAGTCTACAGTCGCCCAGCTCTGGAAACACCATATATTTT
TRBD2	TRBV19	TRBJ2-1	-	CASFGLADSSYNEQFF	TGTGCCAGTTTTGGACTAGCCGACAGCTCCTACAATGAGCAGTTCTTC
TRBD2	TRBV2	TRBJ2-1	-	CASTEAGGKSSYNEQFF	TGTGCCAGCACCGAAGCGGGGGGGAAAAGCTCCTACAATGAGCAGTTCTTC
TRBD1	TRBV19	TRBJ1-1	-	CASRGTVFGTEAFF	TGTGCCAGTAGGGGGACAGTCTTTGGCACTGAAGCTTTCTTT
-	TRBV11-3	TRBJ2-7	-	CASSLGRDEQYF	TGTGCCAGCAGCTTAGGAAGGGACGAGCAGTACTTC
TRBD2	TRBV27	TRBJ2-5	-	CASSSGVAGGQETQYF	TGTGCCAGCAGTAGCGGTGTAGCGGGGGGGCAGGAGACCCAGTACTTC
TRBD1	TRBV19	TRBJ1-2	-	CASTPIDRGGNGYTF	TGTGCCAGTACCCCGATCGACAGGGGAGGGAATGGCTACACCTTC
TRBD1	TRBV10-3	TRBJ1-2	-	CAISESGTGGGYGYTF	TGTGCCATCAGTGAGTCCGGGACAGGGGGAGGCTATGGCTACACCTTC
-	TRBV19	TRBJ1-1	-	CATPPPMNTEAFF	TGTGCCACCCCCCCACCCATGAACACTGAAGCTTTCTTT
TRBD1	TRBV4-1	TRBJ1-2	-	CASSQPRRGQDYGYTF	TGCGCCAGCAGCCAACCCCGAAGGGGGCAGGACTATGGCTACACCTTC
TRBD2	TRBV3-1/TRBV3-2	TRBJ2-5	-	CASSHRLAGGEQETQYF	TGTGCCAGCAGCCACAGACTAGCGGGGGGGGAACAAGAGACCCAGTACTTC
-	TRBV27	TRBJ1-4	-	CASSLRGTQGDEKLFF	TGTGCCAGCAGTTTACGAGGGACACAAGGGGATGAAAAACTGTTTTTT
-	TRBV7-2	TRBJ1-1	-	CASSLVRAVTEAFF	TGTGCCAGCAGCTTAGTCAGGGCAGTCACTGAAGCTTTCTTT
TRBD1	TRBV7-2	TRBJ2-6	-	CASSLKTGSGANVLTF	TGTGCCAGCAGCTTAAAGACAGGGTCTGGGGCCAACGTCCTGACTTTC
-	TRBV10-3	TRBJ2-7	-	CAISESGRELGSYEQYF	TGTGCCATCAGTGAGTCGGGGCGGGAACTCGGATCCTACGAGCAGTACTTC
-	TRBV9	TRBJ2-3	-	CASSTTGTDTQYF	TGTGCCAGCAGCACCACGGGCACAGATACGCAGTATTTT
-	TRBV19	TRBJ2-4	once	CASSIGFGTINIQYF	TGTGCCAGTAGTATAGGCTTTGGGACGATAAACATTCAGTACTTC
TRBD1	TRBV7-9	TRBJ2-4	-	CASSLTGADKNIQYF	TGTGCCAGCAGCTTAACAGGGGCGGACAAAAACATTCAGTACTTC